A single sample is the source of the 6 T cell receptor beta chains below, sequenced in a study of esophageal squamous cell carcinoma under preoperative chemotherapy. The time point is: after preoperative PTX-NDP chemotherapy. TCRdb fed the PCR reads into MiXCR, producing one record per CDR3 protein. The sample carries roughly 30,000 distinct CDR3 sequences, around 50% recorded once. This sample was taken from a patient given preoperative chemotherapy. The receptor source for this set is a human donor with esophageal squamous cell carcinoma. The donor label of this sample is uncertain.

About this clonotype itself: The CDR3 end shows no conserved phenylalanine or tryptophan, and so a read error is likely. Because the CDR3's place on the DNA is in doubt, the DNA is left out and the CDR3 is given as listed by TCRdb. The chain employs TRBV6-4 and TRBJ2-5. A total of 11 residues make up the CDR3, ends included. From germline, CDR1 is MRHNA and CDR2 SNTAGT. This CDR3 is CASSPPETRHS.

This rearrangement joins TRBV7-3 to TRBJ2-3, with D maybe TRBD2 (6 bases). The DNA matches TRBJ2-7 better at its end, which makes the J call doubtful. The germline V gene encodes CDR1 SGHTA and CDR2 FQGTGA. There are 17 residues in the CDR3. The CDR3 sequence is CASSRNPGRGAENMQYF. CDR3 in DNA: TGTGCCAGCAGCCGCAACCCGGGGCGGGGAGCCGAAAACATGCAGTACTTC.

This clonotype occurred many times. The chain carries TRBV7-2 and TRBJ2-1, with D tentatively TRBD1 or TRBD2 (6 bases each). V lost 4 bases to trimming and J lost 10 bases, with 20 bases between them. CDR1 and CDR2 (germline): SGHTA, FQGNSA. There are 15 residues in the CDR3. The CDR3 loop is CASSYKGGRVGEQFF. For the CDR3, the DNA is TGTGCCAGCAGCTACAAGGGGGGCAGGGTTGGCGAGCAGTTCTTC.

Many counts were recorded for this clonotype. The chain joins TRBV7-8 to TRBJ2-3, with 7 bases aligning to TRBD2. This CDR3 region has 16 residues. After removal of 2 bases from V and 8 bases from J, the junction contained 13 bases not matched to a gene. Per the germline V gene, CDR1 is SGHVS and CDR2 is FQNEAQ. The CDR3 sequence: CASSLIRGGPLGTQYF. CDR3 DNA: TGTGCCAGCAGCTTAATTCGCGGGGGACCTTTAGGTACGCAGTATTTT.

This clonotype has more than one count but fewer than ten. The V and J genes are TRBV11-3 and TRBJ2-2; D is tentatively TRBD1 or TRBD2 (5 bases each). CDR1 SGHNT and CDR2 YENEEA come from the germline V gene. Trimming stripped 3 bases from V and 4 bases from J, with 9 bases between. This CDR3 is 14 amino acids long. CDR3 region: CASSLGEITGELFF. In DNA form, the CDR3 reads TGTGCCAGCAGCTTGGGGGAAATCACCGGGGAGCTGTTTTTT.

Concerning this clonotype: In this CDR3 the conserved last residue, phenylalanine or tryptophan, is missing, so a read error is likely. The DNA is omitted, as the CDR3 cannot be located on it reliably, and the CDR3 follows TCRdb's listing. The chain joins TRBV12-5 to TRBJ1-6. 8 amino acids form the CDR3, both terminal residues included. CDR1 LGHNT and CDR2 FRNRAP come from the germline V gene. CDR3 sequence reads: CASGLILS.